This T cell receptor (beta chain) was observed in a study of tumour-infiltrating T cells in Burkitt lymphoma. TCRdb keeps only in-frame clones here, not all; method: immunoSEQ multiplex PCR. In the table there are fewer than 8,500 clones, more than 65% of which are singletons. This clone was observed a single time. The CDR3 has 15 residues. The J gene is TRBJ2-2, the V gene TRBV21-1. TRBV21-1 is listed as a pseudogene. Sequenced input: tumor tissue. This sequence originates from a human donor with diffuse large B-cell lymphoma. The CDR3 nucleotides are TGTGCCAGCAGCAAATGGGTGGATTATACCGGGGAGCTGTTTTTT. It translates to CASSKWVDYTGELFF.